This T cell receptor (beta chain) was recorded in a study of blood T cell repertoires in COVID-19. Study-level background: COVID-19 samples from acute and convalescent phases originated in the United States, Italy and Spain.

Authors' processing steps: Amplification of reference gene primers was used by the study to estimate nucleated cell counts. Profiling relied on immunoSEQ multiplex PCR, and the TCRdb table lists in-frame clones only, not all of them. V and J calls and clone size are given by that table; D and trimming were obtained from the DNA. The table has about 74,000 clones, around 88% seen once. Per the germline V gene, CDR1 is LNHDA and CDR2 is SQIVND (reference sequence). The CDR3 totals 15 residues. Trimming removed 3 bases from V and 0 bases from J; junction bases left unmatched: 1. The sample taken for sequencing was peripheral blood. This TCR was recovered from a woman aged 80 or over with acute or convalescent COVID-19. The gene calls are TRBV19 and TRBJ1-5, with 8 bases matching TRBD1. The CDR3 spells CASSMDRASNQPQHF. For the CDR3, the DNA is TGTGCCAGTAGTATGGACAGGGCTAGCAATCAGCCCCAGCATTTT.